A single sample gave rise to the 13 T cell receptor beta chains below, sequenced in a study of T cell clonality in common variable immunodeficiency (dated by TCRdb to 2014 to 2015). Libraries came from the immunoSEQ multiplex PCR assay. The table comes from immuneACCESS by way of TCRdb, which keeps in-frame sequences with V and J called. Part of the clones is missing from these tables; in studies checked, under half for an unresolved V gene and the rest for unknown reasons. This sample shows approximately 81,000 clones, and none of them turns up only once. The biggest ten clones account for around 0.8% of the sample. Specimen: peripheral blood mononuclear cells. These TCRs come from a person aged 18 to 70 in good health.

This clone was counted many times. The read is 3 residues too short to cover the CDR3 end, so that end is filled in from the germline J gene. The chain is built from TRBV20-1 and TRBJ2-6, with D unresolved. V lost 6 bases and J lost 0, with 18 bases in between. The CDR3 spans 17 residues. Per the germline V gene, CDR1 is DFQATT and CDR2 is SNEGSKA (reference sequence). The DNA read from the CDR3 is TGCAGTGCCAGACCTAATTTCCCGGGCTCTGGGGCCAACGTC. Encoded protein: CSARPNFPGSGANV. The CDR3 as a whole reads CSARPNFPGSGANVLTF.

CDR3 DNA, as far as it was read: TGCGCCAGCAGTGAGTTCATGAACACCGGGGAG. This sequence encodes CASSEFMNTGE. The whole CDR3 protein reads CASSEFMNTGELFF. This chain connects TRBV10-2 to TRBJ2-2; D is unresolved. The read ends 3 residues shy of where the CDR3 ends; the end is completed using the germline J gene. V was trimmed by 1 base and J by 1 base, leaving 4 bases between them. CDR1 and CDR2 (germline): WSHSY, SAAADI. The CDR3 sequence is 14 residues long.

This clone was counted at least ten times. The read is 3 residues too short to cover the CDR3 end, so that end is filled in from the germline J gene. The J gene is TRBJ2-1, the V gene TRBV2; no firm D call. The V end was cut by 2 bases, the J end by 0 bases, with 11 bases between. There are 16 residues in the CDR3. The germline V gene has CDR1 SNHLY and CDR2 FYNNEI. This CDR3 is CASSELGRSSYNEQFF. The sequenced part of the CDR3 DNA is TGTGCCAGCAGTGAATTGGGCAGGAGCTCCTACAATGAG. The full variable domain, with the rest looked up from reference TRBV2 and TRBJ2-1, is EPEVTQTPSHQVTQMGQEVILRCVPISNHLYFYWYRQILGQKVEFLVSFYNNEISEKSEIFDDQFSVERPDGSNFTLKIRSTKLEDSAMYFCASSELGRSSYNEQFFGPGTRLTVL.

This clone was counted many times. The CDR3 sequence is CASSDSGSSTGELFF. CDR3 bases read: TGTGCCAGCAGTGACAGCGGGAGTAGTACCGGGGAG. The chain links TRBV2 to TRBJ2-2; 8 bases line up with TRBD2. The read ends 3 residues before the CDR3 terminus; that terminus is restored from the germline J gene. The germline gives CDR1 SNHLY, CDR2 FYNNEI. Trimming removed 3 bases from V and 5 bases from J; junction bases left unmatched: 5. This CDR3 is 15 amino acids long.

This clone was seen a handful of times. The read ends 3 residues early relative to the CDR3; the germline J gene fills the gap. The chain employs TRBV5-1 and TRBJ1-2; 8 positions match TRBD1. The CDR3 sequence is 15 residues long. Germline CDR1 reads SGHRS; CDR2 reads YFSETQ. CDR3 DNA, as far as it was read: TGCGCCAGCAGCCCACCGGACAGGGCGGATGGGGGC. It is translated as CASSPPDRADGG. The full CDR3 protein is CASSPPDRADGGYTF.

This clone has ten or more counts. The read is 3 residues too short to cover the CDR3 end, so that end is filled in from the germline J gene. This chain joins TRBV5-1 and TRBJ2-3; 8 bases are shared with TRBD2. Germline V gene data show CDR1 as SGHRS and CDR2 as YFSETQ. Trimming removed 5 bases from V and 4 bases from J; junction bases left unmatched: 6. The CDR3 is made up of 14 amino acids. The CDR3 sequence: CASRDLREADTQYF. Incomplete CDR3 DNA: TGCGCCAGCAGGGATCTGCGGGAGGCAGATACG.

The part of the CDR3 DNA that was read is TGTGCCAGTACCCTCCTAGGGGGTAGCACAGATACG. Protein sequence: CASTLLGGSTDT. The whole CDR3 protein is CASTLLGGSTDTQYF. The V gene is TRBV19, the J gene TRBJ2-3; D may be TRBD1 (6 bases). Coverage ceases 3 residues before the CDR3 finishes, and the germline J gene fills in the end. The CDR3 sequence is 15 residues long. Germline-derived CDR1 and CDR2 are LNHDA and SQIVND (reference sequence). Trimming took off 7 bases at V and 0 bases at J, with 14 bases between the two ends.

This clone was detected ten times or more. The CDR3 end is not reached by the read, which stops 3 residues before it; the germline J gene fills it in. The chain is built from TRBV29-1 and TRBJ2-7; TRBD1 or TRBD2 may be the D gene (5 bases each). CDR1 SQVTM and CDR2 ANQGSEA come from the germline V gene. The CDR3 consists of 13 residues. With 7 bases removed from V and 3 bases from J, the gap between germline ends came to 16 bases. Incomplete CDR3 DNA: TGCAGCGCAGGGTCTCCTGAGGGCTACGAG. This encodes CSAGSPEGYE. The full CDR3 sequence reads CSAGSPEGYEQYF.

This clone was counted many times. The read gets to within 3 residues of the CDR3 end, and the germline J gene fills in the rest. The chain combines TRBV10-1 with TRBJ2-3; 10 bases line up with TRBD2. V was clipped by 8 bases and J by 3 bases; unmatched bases: 2. The CDR3 covers 13 residues. Germline V gives CDR1 WNHNN, CDR2 SYGVQD (reference sequence). CDR3 DNA (partial): TGCGCCAGCCGGACTAGCGGAACAGATACG. Amino acid sequence: CASRTSGTDT. The whole CDR3 protein is CASRTSGTDTQYF.

This clone was seen repeatedly, ten times or more. From the germline J gene comes the end of the CDR3, since the read stops 3 residues before it. The genes are TRBV29-1 and TRBJ2-7; D perhaps matches TRBD1 (6 bases). Deletions cut 1 base from V and 1 base from J, with 17 bases between. Germline V CDR1 and CDR2: SQVTM, ANQGSEA. The CDR3 extends over 16 amino acids. CDR3: CSVEGEYRVGSYEQYF. CDR3 DNA (partial): TGCAGCGTTGAAGGGGAGTACAGGGTAGGGTCCTACGAG.

This clone was recorded at least ten times. The read terminates 3 residues ahead of where the CDR3 ends, so the germline J gene completes it. The rearrangement uses TRBV14 and TRBJ2-1; 10 bases map to TRBD2. Trimming at V came to 5 bases and at J to 7 bases, leaving 11 bases not matched to a gene. Germline CDR1 and CDR2: SGHDN and FVKESK. CDR3 length: 16 amino acids. CDR3 amino acids: CASSASWSGRGNEQFF. The CDR3 DNA, read in part, is TGTGCCAGCAGCGCCAGTTGGAGCGGGAGGGGTAATGAG. The complete variable domain, with remaining parts taken from reference TRBV14 and TRBJ2-1, reads EAGVTQFPSHSVIEKGQTVTLRCDPISGHDNLYWYRRVMGKEIKFLLHFVKESKQDESGMPNNRFLAERTGGTYSTLKVQPAELEDSGVYFCASSASWSGRGNEQFFGPGTRLTVL.

This clone was counted ten times or more. Sequencing ends 3 residues short of the CDR3 end; the germline J gene provides the rest. The V and J genes are TRBV6-2 or TRBV6-3 and TRBJ1-2; TRBD1 aligns across 7 bases. Germline CDR1 is MNHEY and CDR2 is SVGEGT. J gave up 4 bases and V 5 bases, and 10 bases lay outside the gene matches. The CDR3 runs 15 residues. The CDR3 spells CASSRIDRVSYGYTF. CDR3 DNA, as far as it was read: TGTGCCAGCAGTCGAATTGACAGGGTTTCCTATGGC.

This clone was seen ten or more times. The CDR3 goes on 3 residues after the read ends, and that part is filled in from the germline J gene. The chain carries TRBV5-4 and TRBJ2-2, with D maybe TRBD2 (6 bases). Germline V gene data show CDR1 as SGHNT and CDR2 as YYREEE (reference sequence). The CDR3 has 14 residues. V lost 4 bases to trimming and J lost 1 base, with 8 bases between them. The DNA read from the CDR3 is TGTGCCAGCAGCCTGGGAGGGAACACCGGGGAG. Encoded protein: CASSLGGNTGE. From start to end, the CDR3 is CASSLGGNTGELFF.